These 22 T cell receptor beta chains were sequenced from one sample in a study. TCRdb used MiXCR to reprocess the RT-PCR reads, holding one entry per CDR3 protein. The sample includes almost 700,000 distinct CDR3 sequences, around 14% of them seen just once. Input material: memory CD4+ T cells from blood. These receptors were collected from a female donor in good health, serving as a healthy control.

This clonotype was counted only a few times. The J gene is TRBJ2-7, the V gene TRBV15; a weak D match, TRBD2 (5 bases). There are 15 residues in the CDR3. Trimming shortened V by 8 bases and J by 5 bases, and 22 bases separated the two germline ends. In germline, CDR1 is LNHNV, CDR2 YYDKDF (reference sequence). The chain's CDR3 is CATAKASPILDEQYF. The DNA for the CDR3 is TGTGCCACCGCAAAGGCTAGCCCCATTTTGGACGAGCAGTACTTC. The full variable domain, completed using reference TRBV15 and TRBJ2-7, is DAMVIQNPRYQVTQFGKPVTLSCSQTLNHNVMYWYQQKSSQAPKLLFHYYDKDFNNEADTPDNFQSRRPNTSFCFLDIRSPGLGDTAMYLCATAKASPILDEQYFGPGTRLTVT.

Within the sample, this clonotype is medium-sized (0.01 to 0.1%). The V call is TRBV7-2, the J call TRBJ2-5, with TRBD2 matching over 9 bases. This CDR3 comprises 16 residues. CDR1 and CDR2 from the germline V gene are SGHTA and FQGNSA. With 3 bases clipped from V and 4 bases from J, the junction kept 9 bases outside the gene matches. The CDR3 DNA sequence: TGTGCCAGCAGCTTGGTATTTAGCGGGGGTGTAGAGACCCAGTACTTC. Its protein is CASSLVFSGGVETQYF.

This clonotype has just a few counts. CDR3 protein: CASSPWTGGANTEAFF. The DNA of the CDR3 is TGTGCCAGCTCACCCTGGACAGGGGGAGCGAACACTGAAGCTTTCTTT. The chain couples TRBV18 to TRBJ1-1; 10 bases match TRBD1. Germline trimming cut 3 bases from V and 1 base from J; bases unmatched to any gene: 5. There are 16 residues in the CDR3. Germline values: CDR1 KGHSH, CDR2 LQKENI.

As regards this clonotype: The junction does not match germline at one end; this may be a read error. The CDR3 is CRDAGPPGISF. The CDR3 coding sequence is TGCAGAGACGCCGGGCCCCCAGGGATTTCCTTC. The chain couples TRBV20-1 to TRBJ1-2, with a tentative D call TRBD1 (5 bases). The CDR3 has 11 amino acids. Germline loops: CDR1 DFQATT, CDR2 SNEGSKA (reference sequence).

The chain employs TRBV5-1 and TRBJ2-4, with 8 bases identical to TRBD2. Germline lookup yields CDR1 SGHRS and CDR2 YFSETQ. V lost 4 bases, J lost 1 base, and 10 bases stayed unmatched. The CDR3 is 17 amino acids. The CDR3 DNA sequence: TGCGCCAGCAGCGCCATTACTAGCGGTCTGGCCAAAAACATTCAGTACTTC. This sequence encodes CASSAITSGLAKNIQYF.

This clonotype was recorded many times. The rearrangement uses TRBV6-2 or TRBV6-3 and TRBJ2-3, with D perhaps matching TRBD1 (6 bases). Germline CDR1 reads MNHEY; CDR2 reads SVGEGT. V was cut by 8 bases and J by 2 bases, with 17 bases left in between. The CDR3 is made up of 15 amino acids. CDR3 residues: CASRAGDTHTDTQYF. DNA of the CDR3: TGTGCCAGCCGTGCCGGGGACACCCACACAGATACGCAGTATTTT.

This clonotype was recorded many times. The chain uses TRBV6-2 or TRBV6-3 and TRBJ2-5; 7 bases agree with TRBD1. CDR1 is MNHEY, CDR2 SVGEGT, per germline. Germline trimming cut 4 bases from V and 0 bases from J; bases unmatched to any gene: 2. This CDR3 spans 14 amino acids. The CDR3: CASSWDSDQETQYF. CDR3 sequence (DNA): TGTGCCAGCAGTTGGGACAGCGACCAAGAGACCCAGTACTTC.

A few counts support this clonotype. CDR3 amino acids: CATGRGLPTNEKLFF. DNA of the CDR3: TGTGCCACCGGGAGGGGACTCCCAACTAATGAAAAACTGTTTTTT. The V and J genes are TRBV12-3 or TRBV12-4 and TRBJ1-4; D perhaps matches TRBD1 (5 bases). This CDR3 comprises 15 residues. With 10 bases removed from V and 0 bases from J, the gap between germline ends came to 15 bases.

The chain combines TRBV20-1 with TRBJ1-2; 7 nucleotides match TRBD1. CDR1 is DFQATT, CDR2 SNEGSKA, per germline (reference sequence). V dropped 5 bases and J dropped 1; count of bases not matched to a gene: 13. The CDR3 runs to 16 residues. The CDR3, as DNA: TGCAGTGCTGAAGGTGGGACAGCTCTCTATAACTATGGCTACACCTTC. This codes for CSAEGGTALYNYGYTF.

J is TRBJ1-5 and V is TRBV6-5; TRBD1 matches 7 bases. CDR1 and CDR2 (germline): MNHEY, SVGAGI. V was pared by 6 bases and J by 4 bases, with 9 bases of the junction left unmatched. The CDR3 is made up of 15 amino acids. CDR3 region: CASRPPGQPNQPQHF. In DNA form, the CDR3 reads TGTGCCAGCAGACCGCCGGGACAGCCGAATCAGCCCCAGCATTTT.

This clonotype was picked up a small number of times. V is TRBV30 and J is TRBJ2-3; D unclear. CDR1 and CDR2 (germline): GTSNPN, SVGIG (reference sequence). There are 13 residues in the CDR3. This chain's CDR3 is CAGSFEGMDTQYF. The CDR3 nucleotides read TGTGCGGGTTCCTTCGAAGGTATGGATACGCAGTATTTT.

This clonotype was counted between two and nine times. The chain employs TRBV20-1 and TRBJ2-5, with 8 nucleotides matching TRBD2. The CDR3 runs 15 residues. CDR1 and CDR2 (germline): DFQATT, SNEGSKA (reference sequence). Trimming cost V 0 bases and J 5 bases; bases outside gene matches: 8. CDR3 protein: CSARDPTGGPETQYF. CDR3 in DNA: TGCAGTGCTAGAGATCCCACGGGAGGGCCGGAGACCCAGTACTTC.

This clonotype was detected a few times. This chain uses TRBV29-1 with TRBJ2-7; 11 nucleotides agree with TRBD2. The CDR3 runs to 14 residues. Germline CDR1 and CDR2: SQVTM and ANQGSEA. J lost 4 bases, V lost 5 bases, and 7 bases had no gene match. The CDR3: CSVLSGLAGYEQYF. The DNA for the CDR3 is TGCAGCGTTCTATCCGGACTAGCGGGTTACGAGCAGTACTTC.

This clonotype was recorded many times. The chain couples TRBV12-3 or TRBV12-4 to TRBJ2-5; TRBD1 agrees at 8 bases. The V gene end was trimmed by 5 bases and the J gene end by 2 bases; junction bases not matched to a gene: 4. The CDR3 runs to 14 residues. The CDR3 region has the DNA TGTGCCAGCAGTCCGCGGACAGGGCAAGAGACCCAGTACTTC. As protein: CASSPRTGQETQYF.

This clonotype was observed many times. The chain uses TRBV20-1 and TRBJ2-7; D is possibly TRBD1 or TRBD2 (5 bases each). Deletions cut 7 bases from V and 3 bases from J, with 19 bases between. The CDR3 covers 14 residues. Germline CDR1 DFQATT, CDR2 SNEGSKA (reference sequence). DNA for the CDR3: TGCAGTGGTCAACGTTGGGGGAAAAACTACGAGCAGTACTTC. Amino acid sequence: CSGQRWGKNYEQYF.

The chain joins TRBV18 to TRBJ1-1, with a tentative D call TRBD1 (5 bases). V gave up 1 base and J gave up 1 base, with 10 bases separating them. Germline values: CDR1 KGHSH, CDR2 LQKENI. This CDR3 spans 15 amino acids. CDR3 loop: CASSPQRTPNTEAFF. The CDR3 region has the DNA TGTGCCAGCTCACCACAGAGGACACCGAACACTGAAGCTTTCTTT.

This chain joins TRBV5-4 and TRBJ2-3; D not resolved. Germline V CDR1 and CDR2: SGHNT, YYREEE (reference sequence). The CDR3 consists of 14 residues. V lost 1 base and J 3 bases, leaving 9 bases between the germline ends. CDR3 DNA sequence: TGTGCCAGCAGCTTGACGGCAGCAACAGATACGCAGTATTTT. Amino acids: CASSLTAATDTQYF.

This clonotype has a handful of counts. The CDR3 DNA reads TGTGCCAGCAGCTTTATAGGACTCTCCTACAATGAGCAGTTCTTC. Protein sequence: CASSFIGLSYNEQFF. This chain connects TRBV11-2 to TRBJ2-1, with D perhaps matching TRBD2 (5 bases). Trimming cost V 3 bases and J 0 bases, with 9 bases left between them. The germline gives CDR1 SGHAT, CDR2 FQNNGV. The CDR3 has 15 residues.

J is TRBJ2-7 and V is TRBV28; D is ambiguous. This CDR3 is 13 amino acids long. Deletions cut 5 bases from V and 4 bases from J, with 12 bases between. Germline CDR1 is MDHEN and CDR2 is SYDVKM. The CDR3 spells CASSALGRYEQYF. In nucleotides, the CDR3 is TGTGCCAGCAGTGCCCTCGGTCGGTACGAGCAGTACTTC.

This clonotype occurred a few times. The J gene is TRBJ2-7, the V gene TRBV20-1, with D possibly called TRBD1 or TRBD2 (5 bases each). CDR1 is DFQATT, CDR2 SNEGSKA, per germline (reference sequence). The CDR3 covers 12 residues. Trimming took 5 bases from V and 6 from J, leaving 14 bases between them. The CDR3: CSAGGSPSEQYF. CDR3 DNA: TGCAGTGCTGGGGGTTCCCCCTCCGAGCAGTACTTC.

This sequence joins TRBV6-1 and TRBJ1-4, with TRBD1 identical over 7 bases. The CDR3 is made up of 14 amino acids. Germline CDR1 and CDR2: MNHNS and SASEGT. With V trimmed by 4 bases and J by 10 bases, 9 bases remained unmatched. CDR3 in amino acids: CASSAGTVDGKLFF. CDR3 nucleotides: TGTGCCAGCAGTGCCGGGACAGTAGACGGAAAACTGTTTTTT.

CDR3 region: CASSLGLGGAYEQYF. Here the CDR3 DNA reads TGCGCCAGCAGCTTGGGATTAGGGGGGGCCTACGAGCAGTACTTC. This chain uses TRBV5-1 with TRBJ2-7; D might be TRBD2 (7 bases). V shed 0 bases and J shed 2 bases, with 12 bases lying between them. The CDR3 totals 15 residues. The germline CDR1 and CDR2 sequences are SGHRS and YFSETQ. The whole variable domain, filled in from reference TRBV5-1 and TRBJ2-7, reads KAGVTQTPRYLIKTRGQQVTLSCSPISGHRSVSWYQQTPGQGLQFLFEYFSETQRNKGNFPGRFSGRQFSNSRSEMNVSTLELGDSALYLCASSLGLGGAYEQYFGPGTRLTVT.